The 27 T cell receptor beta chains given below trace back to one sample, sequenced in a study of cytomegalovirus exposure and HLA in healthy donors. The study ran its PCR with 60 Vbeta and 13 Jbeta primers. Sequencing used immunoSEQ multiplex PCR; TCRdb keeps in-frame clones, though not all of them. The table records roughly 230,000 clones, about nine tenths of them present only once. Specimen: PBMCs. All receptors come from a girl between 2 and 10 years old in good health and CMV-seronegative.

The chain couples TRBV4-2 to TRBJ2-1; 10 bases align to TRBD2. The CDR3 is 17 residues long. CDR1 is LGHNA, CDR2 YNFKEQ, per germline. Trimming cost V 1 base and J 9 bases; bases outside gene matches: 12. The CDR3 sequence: CASSQGRLAGDSSEQFF. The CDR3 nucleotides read TGTGCCAGCAGCCAAGGGCGGCTAGCGGGGGATAGTAGTGAGCAGTTCTTC.

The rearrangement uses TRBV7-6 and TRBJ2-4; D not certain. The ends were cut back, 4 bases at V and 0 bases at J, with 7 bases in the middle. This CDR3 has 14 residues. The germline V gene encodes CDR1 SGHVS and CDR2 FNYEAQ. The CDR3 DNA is TGTGCCAGCAGCTCAGAAGTAGCCAAAAACATTCAGTACTTC. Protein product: CASSSEVAKNIQYF. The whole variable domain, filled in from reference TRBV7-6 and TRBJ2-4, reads GAGVSQSPRYKVTKRGQDVALRCDPISGHVSLYWYRQALGQGPEFLTYFNYEAQQDKSGLPNDRFSAERPEGSISTLTIQRTEQRDSAMYRCASSSEVAKNIQYFGAGTRLSVL.

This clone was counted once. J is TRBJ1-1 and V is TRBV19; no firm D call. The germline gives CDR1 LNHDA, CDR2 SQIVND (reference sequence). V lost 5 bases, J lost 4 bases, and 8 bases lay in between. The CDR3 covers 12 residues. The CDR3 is CASSPEGTEAFF. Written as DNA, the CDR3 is TGTGCCAGTAGTCCCGAGGGCACTGAAGCTTTCTTT. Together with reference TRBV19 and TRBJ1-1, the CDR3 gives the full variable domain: DGGITQSPKYLFRKEGQNVTLSCEQNLNHDAMYWYRQDPGQGLRLIYYSQIVNDFQKGDIAEGYSVSREKKESFPLTVTSAQKNPTAFYLCASSPEGTEAFFGQGTRLTVV.

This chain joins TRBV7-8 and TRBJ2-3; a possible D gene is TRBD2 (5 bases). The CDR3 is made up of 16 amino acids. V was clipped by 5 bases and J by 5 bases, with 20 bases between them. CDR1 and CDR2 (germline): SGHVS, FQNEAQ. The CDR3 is CASSPSLVGFEDTQYF. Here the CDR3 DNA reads TGTGCCAGCAGCCCCTCACTAGTAGGCTTTGAAGATACGCAGTATTTT.

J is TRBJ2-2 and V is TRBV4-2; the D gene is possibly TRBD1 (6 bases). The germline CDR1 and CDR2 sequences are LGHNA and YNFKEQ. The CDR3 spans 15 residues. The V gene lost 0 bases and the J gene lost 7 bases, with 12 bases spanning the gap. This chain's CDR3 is CASSQDPGAVGELFF. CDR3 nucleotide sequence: TGTGCCAGCAGCCAAGATCCAGGGGCGGTCGGGGAGCTGTTTTTT.

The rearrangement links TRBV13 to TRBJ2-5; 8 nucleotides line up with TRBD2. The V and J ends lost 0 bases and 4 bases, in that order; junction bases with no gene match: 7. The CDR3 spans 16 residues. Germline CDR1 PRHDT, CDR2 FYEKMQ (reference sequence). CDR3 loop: CASSLGTGGGRETQYF. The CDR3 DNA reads TGTGCCAGCAGCTTAGGGACGGGAGGGGGGCGAGAGACCCAGTACTTC.

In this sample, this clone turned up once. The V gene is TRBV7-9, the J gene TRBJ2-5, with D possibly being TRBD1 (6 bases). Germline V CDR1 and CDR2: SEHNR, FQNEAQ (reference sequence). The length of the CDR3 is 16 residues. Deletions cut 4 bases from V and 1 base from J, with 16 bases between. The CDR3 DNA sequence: TGTGCCAGCAGCTCGTCACTCGGACAGTTCCAAGAGACCCAGTACTTC. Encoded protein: CASSSSLGQFQETQYF.

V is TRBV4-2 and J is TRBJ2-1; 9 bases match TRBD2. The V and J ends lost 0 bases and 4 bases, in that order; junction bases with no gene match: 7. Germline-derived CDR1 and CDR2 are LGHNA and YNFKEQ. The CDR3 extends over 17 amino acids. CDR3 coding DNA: TGTGCCAGCAGCCAAGATCTGCGACTAGCGGAATACAATGAGCAGTTCTTC. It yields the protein CASSQDLRLAEYNEQFF.

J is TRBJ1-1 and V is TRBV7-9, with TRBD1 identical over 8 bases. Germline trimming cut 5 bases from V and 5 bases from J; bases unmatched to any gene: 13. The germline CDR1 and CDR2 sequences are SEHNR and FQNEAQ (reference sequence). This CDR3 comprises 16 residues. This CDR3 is CASSPQSGQGWTEAFF. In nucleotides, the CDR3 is TGTGCCAGCAGCCCGCAATCTGGACAGGGTTGGACTGAAGCTTTCTTT.

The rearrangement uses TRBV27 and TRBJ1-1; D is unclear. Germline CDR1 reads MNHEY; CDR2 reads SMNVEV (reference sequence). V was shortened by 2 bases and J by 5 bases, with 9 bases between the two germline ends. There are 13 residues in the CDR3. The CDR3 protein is CASSLNINTEAFF. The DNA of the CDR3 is TGTGCCAGCAGTTTAAACATTAATACTGAAGCTTTCTTT.

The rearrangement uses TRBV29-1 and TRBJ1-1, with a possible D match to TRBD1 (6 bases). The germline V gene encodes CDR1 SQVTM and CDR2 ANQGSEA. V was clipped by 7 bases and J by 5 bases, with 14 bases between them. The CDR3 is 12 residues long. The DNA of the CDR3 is TGCAGCGGCGCATCGAGGGGGACTGAAGCTTTCTTT. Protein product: CSGASRGTEAFF.

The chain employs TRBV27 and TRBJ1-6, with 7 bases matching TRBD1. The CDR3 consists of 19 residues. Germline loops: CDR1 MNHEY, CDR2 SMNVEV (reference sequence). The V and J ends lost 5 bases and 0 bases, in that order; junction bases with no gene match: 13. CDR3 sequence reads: CASSPGTDETHSYNSPLHF. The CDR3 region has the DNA TGTGCCAGCAGTCCCGGGACAGACGAAACCCACTCCTATAATTCACCCCTCCACTTT.

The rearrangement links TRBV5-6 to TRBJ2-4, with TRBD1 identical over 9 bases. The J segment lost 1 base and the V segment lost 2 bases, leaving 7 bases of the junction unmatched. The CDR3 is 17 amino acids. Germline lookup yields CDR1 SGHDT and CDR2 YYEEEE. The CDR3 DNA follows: TGTGCCAGCAGCTTACCTGACAGGGGGTACGCCAAAAACATTCAGTACTTC. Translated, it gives CASSLPDRGYAKNIQYF.

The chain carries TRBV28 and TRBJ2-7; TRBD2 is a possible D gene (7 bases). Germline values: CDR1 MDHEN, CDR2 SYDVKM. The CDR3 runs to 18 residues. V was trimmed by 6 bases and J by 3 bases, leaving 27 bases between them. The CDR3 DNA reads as TGTGCCAGCAGCCCTAAGGGGGGGTTGGGGAGCGGTGGCTACGAGCAGTACTTC. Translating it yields CASSPKGGLGSGGYEQYF.

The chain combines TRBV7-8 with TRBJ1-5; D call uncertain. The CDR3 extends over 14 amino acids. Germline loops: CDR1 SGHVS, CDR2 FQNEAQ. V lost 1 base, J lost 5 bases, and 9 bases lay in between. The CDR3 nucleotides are TGTGCCAGCAGCTTAGTCGGGGATGATCAGCCCCAGCATTTT. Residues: CASSLVGDDQPQHF.

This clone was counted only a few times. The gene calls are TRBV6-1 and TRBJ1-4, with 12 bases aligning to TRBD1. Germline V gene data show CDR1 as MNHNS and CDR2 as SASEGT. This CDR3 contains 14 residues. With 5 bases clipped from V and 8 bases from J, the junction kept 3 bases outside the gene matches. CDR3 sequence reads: CASSYGTGGEKLFF. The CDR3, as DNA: TGTGCCAGCAGTTATGGGACAGGGGGCGAAAAACTGTTTTTT.

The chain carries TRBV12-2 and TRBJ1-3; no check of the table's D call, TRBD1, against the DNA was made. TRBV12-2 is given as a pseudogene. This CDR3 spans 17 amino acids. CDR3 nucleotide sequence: TGTGCAAGTCGCTTAGCACAGGGACGGCACTCTGGAAACACCATATATTTT. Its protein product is CASRLAQGRHSGNTIYF.

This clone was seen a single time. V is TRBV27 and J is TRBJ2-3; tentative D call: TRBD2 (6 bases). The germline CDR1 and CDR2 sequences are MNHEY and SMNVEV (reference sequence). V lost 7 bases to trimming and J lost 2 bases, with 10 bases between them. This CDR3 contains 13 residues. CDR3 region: CASIGGVTDTQYF. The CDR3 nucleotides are TGTGCCAGCATCGGAGGGGTCACAGATACGCAGTATTTT.

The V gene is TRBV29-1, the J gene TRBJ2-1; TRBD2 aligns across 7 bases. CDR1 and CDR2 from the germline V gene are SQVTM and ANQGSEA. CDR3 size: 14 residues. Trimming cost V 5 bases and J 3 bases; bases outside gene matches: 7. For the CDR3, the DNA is TGCAGCGTTTCAGCGGGGCCGTTCTACAATGAGCAGTTCTTC. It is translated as CSVSAGPFYNEQFF.

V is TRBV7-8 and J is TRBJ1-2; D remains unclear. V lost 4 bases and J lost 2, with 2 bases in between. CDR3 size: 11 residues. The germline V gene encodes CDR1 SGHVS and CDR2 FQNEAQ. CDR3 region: CASSSNYGYTF. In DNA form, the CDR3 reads TGTGCCAGCAGCTCGAACTATGGCTACACCTTC.

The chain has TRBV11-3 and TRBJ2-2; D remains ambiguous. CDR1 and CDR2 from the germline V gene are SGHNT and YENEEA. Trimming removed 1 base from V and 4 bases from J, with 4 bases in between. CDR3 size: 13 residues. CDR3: CASSLGLTGELFF. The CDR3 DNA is TGTGCCAGCAGCTTAGGTCTCACCGGGGAGCTGTTTTTT.

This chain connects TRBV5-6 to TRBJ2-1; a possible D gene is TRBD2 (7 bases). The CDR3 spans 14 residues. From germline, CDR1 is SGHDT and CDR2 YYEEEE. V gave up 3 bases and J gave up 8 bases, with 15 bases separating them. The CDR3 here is CASSSSTGGDEQFF. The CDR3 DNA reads TGTGCCAGCAGCTCATCCACGGGGGGCGATGAGCAGTTCTTC. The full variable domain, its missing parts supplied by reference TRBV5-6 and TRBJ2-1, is DAGVTQSPTHLIKTRGQQVTLRCSPKSGHDTVSWYQQALGQGPQFIFQYYEEEERQRGNFPDRFSGHQFPNYSSELNVNALLLGDSALYLCASSSSTGGDEQFFGPGTRLTVL.

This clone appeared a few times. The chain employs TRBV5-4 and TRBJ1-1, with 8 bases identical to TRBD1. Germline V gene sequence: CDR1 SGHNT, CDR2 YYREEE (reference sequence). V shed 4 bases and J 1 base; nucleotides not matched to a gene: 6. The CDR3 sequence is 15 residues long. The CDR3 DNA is TGTGCCAGCAGCCTCCCCGGGACAGGGAACACTGAAGCTTTCTTT. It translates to CASSLPGTGNTEAFF.

The CDR3 DNA sequence: TGCGCCAGCAGCCCGGGGAGCGAGGCTTCCACTAGCACAGATACGCAGTATTTT. As protein: CASSPGSEASTSTDTQYF. The chain links TRBV5-1 to TRBJ2-3; D may be TRBD2 (5 bases). From germline, CDR1 is SGHRS and CDR2 YFSETQ. The CDR3 spans 18 residues. The V gene lost 4 bases and the J gene lost 0 bases, with 21 bases spanning the gap.

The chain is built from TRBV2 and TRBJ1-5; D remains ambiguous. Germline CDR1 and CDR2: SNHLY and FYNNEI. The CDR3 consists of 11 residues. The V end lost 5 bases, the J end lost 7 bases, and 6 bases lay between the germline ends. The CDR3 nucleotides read TGTGCCAGCAGTTCGGGGCAGCCCCAGCATTTT. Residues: CASSSGQPQHF.

The chain's CDR3 is CASSPRLGGGFAIYF. In DNA, the CDR3 is TGTGCCAGCAGCCCTCGGTTGGGAGGGGGGTTCGCCATATATTTT. The rearrangement links TRBV7-2 to TRBJ1-3, with D perhaps matching TRBD1 (6 bases). Germline values: CDR1 SGHTA, CDR2 FQGNSA. Trimming took 5 bases from V and 11 from J, leaving 22 bases between them. The CDR3 extends over 15 amino acids. The variable domain in full, completed from reference TRBV7-2 and TRBJ1-3, reads GAGVSQSPSNKVTEKGKDVELRCDPISGHTALYWYRQSLGQGLEFLIYFQGNSAPDKSGLPSDRFSAERTGGSVSTLTIQRTQQEDSAVYLCASSPRLGGGFAIYFGEGSWLTVV.

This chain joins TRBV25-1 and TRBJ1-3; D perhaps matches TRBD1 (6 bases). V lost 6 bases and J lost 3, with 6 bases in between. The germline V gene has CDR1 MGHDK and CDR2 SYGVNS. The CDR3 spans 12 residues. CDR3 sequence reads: CASRDSGNTIYF. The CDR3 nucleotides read TGTGCCAGCAGGGACAGTGGAAACACCATATATTTT.